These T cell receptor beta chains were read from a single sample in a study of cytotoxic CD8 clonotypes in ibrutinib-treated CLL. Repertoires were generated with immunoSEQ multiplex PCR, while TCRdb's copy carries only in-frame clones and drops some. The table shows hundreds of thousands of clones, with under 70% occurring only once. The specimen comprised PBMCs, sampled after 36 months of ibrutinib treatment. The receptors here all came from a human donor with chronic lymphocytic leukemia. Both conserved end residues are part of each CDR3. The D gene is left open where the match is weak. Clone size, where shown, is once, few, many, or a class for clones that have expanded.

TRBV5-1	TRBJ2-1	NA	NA	CASSRESSYNEQFF	TGCGCCAGCAGCCGGGAGAGCTCCTACAATGAGCAGTTCTTC
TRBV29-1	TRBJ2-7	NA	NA	CSVEEGRVNHYEQYF	TGCAGCGTTGAAGAAGGGCGAGTAAATCACTACGAGCAGTACTTC
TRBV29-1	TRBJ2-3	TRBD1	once	CSADRGATQYF	TGCAGCGCGGACAGGGGGGCTACGCAGTATTTT
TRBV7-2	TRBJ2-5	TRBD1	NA	CASSLDRGQETQYF	TGTGCCAGCAGTTTAGACAGGGGGCAAGAGACCCAGTACTTC
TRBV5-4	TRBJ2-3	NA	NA	CASSFQPEETDTQYF	TGTGCCAGCAGCTTCCAGCCGGAGGAGACAGATACGCAGTATTTT
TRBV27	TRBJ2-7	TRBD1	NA	CASSPHRGREQYF	TGTGCCAGCAGTCCACACAGGGGGCGCGAGCAGTACTTC
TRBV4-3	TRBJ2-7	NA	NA	CASSQQGSYEQYF	TGCGCCAGCAGCCAACAGGGATCCTACGAGCAGTACTTC
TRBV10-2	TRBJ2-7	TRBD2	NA	CASSSLWREGSEQYF	TGCGCCAGCAGTTCATTGTGGCGGGAGGGAAGCGAGCAGTACTTC
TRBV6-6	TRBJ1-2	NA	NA	CASSGPNYGYTF	TGTGCCAGCAGCGGCCCTAACTATGGCTACACCTTC
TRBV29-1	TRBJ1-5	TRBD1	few	CSVDRGNQPQHF	TGCAGCGTGGACAGGGGCAATCAGCCCCAGCATTTT
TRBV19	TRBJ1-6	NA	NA	CASSLRRSSYNSPLHF	TGTGCCAGTAGTCTTCGCCGGAGCTCCTATAATTCACCCCTCCACTTT
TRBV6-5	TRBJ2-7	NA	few	CASSYMAGANEQYF	TGTGCCAGCAGTTACATGGCGGGGGCTAACGAGCAGTACTTC
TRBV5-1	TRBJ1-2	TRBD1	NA	CASSLARGPFRGYTF	TGCGCCAGCAGCTTGGCCAGGGGGCCATTTCGCGGCTACACCTTC
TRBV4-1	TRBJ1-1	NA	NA	CASSQDIGRVTEAFF	TGCGCCAGCAGCCAAGATATTGGCAGGGTAACTGAAGCTTTCTTT
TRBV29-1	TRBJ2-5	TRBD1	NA	CSVEEDRVGETQYF	TGCAGCGTTGAAGAGGACAGGGTAGGGGAGACCCAGTACTTC
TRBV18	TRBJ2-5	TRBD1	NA	CASSSGTEETQYF	TGTGCCAGCTCAAGTGGGACAGAAGAGACCCAGTACTTC
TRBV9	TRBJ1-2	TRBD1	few	CASSKRQGLPYGYTF	TGTGCCAGCAGCAAGAGACAGGGCCTTCCCTATGGCTACACCTTC
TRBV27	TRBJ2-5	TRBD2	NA	CASKLAGAKETQYF	TGTGCCAGCAAACTAGCGGGGGCAAAAGAGACCCAGTACTTC
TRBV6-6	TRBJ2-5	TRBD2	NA	CASLEAGALQETQYF	TGTGCCAGCCTAGAAGCGGGGGCCCTCCAAGAGACCCAGTACTTC
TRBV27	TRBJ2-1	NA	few	CASTPGVGKQFF	TGTGCCAGCACCCCAGGGGTCGGGAAGCAGTTCTTC
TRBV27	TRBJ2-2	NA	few	CASSLGGRWELFF	TGTGCCAGCAGTTTAGGGGGGCGTTGGGAGCTGTTTTTT
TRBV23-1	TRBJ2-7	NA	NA	CASSQGRNPRCYEQYF	TGCGCCAGCAGCCAGGGGAGGAACCCACGCTGCTACGAGCAGTACTTC
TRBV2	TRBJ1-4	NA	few	CATDATNEKLFF	TGTGCCACGGATGCAACTAATGAAAAACTGTTTTTT
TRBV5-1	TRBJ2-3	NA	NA	CASSYLGGTDTQYF	TGCGCCAGCAGCTACTTAGGAGGCACAGATACGCAGTATTTT
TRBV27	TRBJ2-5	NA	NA	CASSPQGRETQYF	TGTGCCAGCAGTCCACAGGGCCGGGAGACCCAGTACTTC
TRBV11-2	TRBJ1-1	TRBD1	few	CASSFPTGGNTEAFF	TGTGCCAGCAGCTTTCCGACAGGGGGAAACACTGAAGCTTTCTTT
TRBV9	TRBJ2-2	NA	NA	CASSASLGTGELFF	TGTGCCAGCAGCGCTAGTCTTGGGACCGGGGAGCTGTTTTTT
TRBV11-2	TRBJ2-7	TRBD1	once	CASRKQGAQDEQYF	TGTGCCAGCAGAAAACAGGGGGCGCAGGACGAGCAGTACTTC
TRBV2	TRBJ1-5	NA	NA	CASRAGNSNQPQHF	TGTGCCAGCAGGGCAGGCAATAGCAATCAGCCCCAGCATTTT
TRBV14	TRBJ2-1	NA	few	CASSPPGPSYNEQFF	TGTGCCAGCAGCCCCCCGGGGCCCTCCTACAATGAGCAGTTCTTC
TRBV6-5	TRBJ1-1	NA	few	CASSPEVGTEAFF	TGTGCCAGCAGTCCCGAGGTTGGCACTGAAGCTTTCTTT
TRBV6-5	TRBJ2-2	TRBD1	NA	CASTHRQGAAGELFF	TGTGCCAGCACCCACCGGCAGGGGGCTGCCGGGGAGCTGTTTTTT
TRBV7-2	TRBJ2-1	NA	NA	CASSLHRPAGYNEQFF	TGTGCCAGCAGCTTACATCGACCAGCAGGGTACAATGAGCAGTTCTTC
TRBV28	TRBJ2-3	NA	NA	CASSDPSGDTQYF	TGTGCCAGCAGTGACCCCAGTGGGGATACGCAGTATTTT
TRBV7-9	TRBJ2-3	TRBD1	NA	CASSLDGTATTDTQYF	TGTGCCAGCAGCTTAGACGGGACAGCTACCACAGATACGCAGTATTTT
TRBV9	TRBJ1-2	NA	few	CASSVDTGNYGYTF	TGTGCCAGCAGCGTGGATACAGGGAACTATGGCTACACCTTC
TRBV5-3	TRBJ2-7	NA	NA	CASSLSNFYEQYF	TGTGCCAGCAGCTTGTCTAATTTCTACGAGCAGTACTTC
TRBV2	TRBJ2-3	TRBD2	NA	CASRAGGDTQYF	TGTGCCAGCAGGGCGGGAGGGGATACGCAGTATTTT
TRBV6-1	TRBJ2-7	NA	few	CASSSGGSYEQYF	TGTGCCAGCAGCTCGGGTGGGTCCTACGAGCAGTACTTC
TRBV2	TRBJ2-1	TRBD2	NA	CASSLLAGGHYEQFF	TGTGCCAGCAGTCTACTAGCGGGGGGGCATTATGAGCAGTTCTTC
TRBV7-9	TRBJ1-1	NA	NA	CASSLDRIGRVAFF	TGTGCCAGCAGCTTAGATCGAATAGGACGCGTAGCTTTCTTT
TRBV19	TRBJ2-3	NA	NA	CASSITGHTQYF	TGTGCCAGTAGTATTACAGGCCATACGCAGTATTTT
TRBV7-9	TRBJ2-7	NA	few	CASSLSGANEQYF	TGTGCCAGCAGCTTGTCAGGGGCCAACGAGCAGTACTTC
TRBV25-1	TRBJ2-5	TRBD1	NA	CASSEPTGWETQYF	TGTGCCAGCAGTGAACCGACAGGGTGGGAGACCCAGTACTTC
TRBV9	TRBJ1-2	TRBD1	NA	CASSPTGNYGYTF	TGTGCCAGCAGCCCGACAGGGAACTATGGCTACACCTTC
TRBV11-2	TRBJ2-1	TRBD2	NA	CASSKGLAGGYNEQFF	TGTGCCAGCAGCAAAGGACTAGCGGGCGGCTACAATGAGCAGTTCTTC
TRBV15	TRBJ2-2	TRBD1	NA	CATSGGTGGTGELFF	TGTGCCACCAGCGGAGGGACAGGGGGTACCGGGGAGCTGTTTTTT
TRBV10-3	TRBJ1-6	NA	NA	CAMSGGEGSPLHF	TGTGCCATGTCCGGAGGGGAGGGGTCACCCCTCCACTTT
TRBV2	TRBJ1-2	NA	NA	CASSDPRAGIYGYTF	TGTGCCAGCAGTGACCCTCGGGCAGGGATTTATGGCTACACCTTC
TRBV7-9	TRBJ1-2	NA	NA	CASSIKGDYGYTF	TGTGCCAGCAGCATAAAAGGAGACTATGGCTACACCTTC
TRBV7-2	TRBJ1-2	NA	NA	CASSATTLDGYTF	TGTGCCAGCAGCGCCACGACATTGGATGGCTACACCTTC
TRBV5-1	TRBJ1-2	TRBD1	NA	CASRAGTGDNYGYTF	TGCGCCAGCAGAGCCGGGACAGGTGATAACTATGGCTACACCTTC
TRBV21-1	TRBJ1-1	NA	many	CAAILVQGIAEAFF	TGTGCCGCGATTCTCGTGCAGGGGATAGCTGAAGCTTTCTTT
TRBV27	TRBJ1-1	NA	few	CASRDRMNTEAFF	TGTGCCAGCAGGGACAGAATGAACACTGAAGCTTTCTTT
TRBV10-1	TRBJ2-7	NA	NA	CASSAAGSYEQYF	TGCGCCAGCAGTGCAGCGGGCTCCTACGAGCAGTACTTC
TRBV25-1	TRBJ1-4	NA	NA	CASSVGGLNEKLFF	TGTGCCAGCAGTGTGGGGGGCCTAAATGAAAAACTGTTTTTT
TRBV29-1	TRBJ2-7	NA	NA	CSVEATTGSYEQYF	TGCAGCGTTGAAGCCACGACAGGATCCTACGAGCAGTACTTC
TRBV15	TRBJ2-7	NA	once	CATSASPRAYEQYF	TGTGCCACCAGCGCCTCCCCTCGGGCCTACGAGCAGTACTTC